Following are 32 T cell receptor beta chains from one sample sequenced in a study of T cells after yellow fever vaccination (dated 2019 in TCRdb). The treatment or condition label of this sample denotes: live attenuated yellow fever vaccine strain. The library relied on 5' RACE. Sequencing took place on an Illumina NovaSeq 6000. The public reads were run again by TCRdb, first through fastp at Q25 and then through MiXCR, and only productive beta chains were kept. Each entry merges the rows of one CDR3 protein and shows their most common DNA and genes. Across this sample there are some 350,000 distinct CDR3 sequences, with roughly 4% seen only once. Jointly, the top ten make up 24% of the sample. The sequenced sample was PBMCs, obtained 5 days after the yellow fever booster vaccination. These receptors all stem from a young man who received the YFV17D yellow fever vaccine.

There are a few counts of this clonotype. The J gene is TRBJ1-1, the V gene TRBV14; D gene uncertain. Trimming took off 1 base at V and 6 bases at J, with 15 bases between the two ends. The CDR3 length is 15 residues. Germline V CDR1 and CDR2: SGHDN, FVKESK. This CDR3 is CASSQGVAYASEAFF. The CDR3 nucleotides are TGTGCCAGCAGCCAAGGGGTCGCGTACGCCTCTGAAGCTTTCTTT. Full variable domain (missing parts from reference TRBV14 and TRBJ1-1): EAGVTQFPSHSVIEKGQTVTLRCDPISGHDNLYWYRRVMGKEIKFLLHFVKESKQDESGMPNNRFLAERTGGTYSTLKVQPAELEDSGVYFCASSQGVAYASEAFFGQGTRLTVV.

This clonotype was counted ten times or more. At one end, the junction sequence differs from germline, possibly due to a read error. The genes are TRBV12-3 or TRBV12-4 and TRBJ1-2, with D perhaps matching TRBD1 (6 bases). The CDR3 is 13 residues long. CDR3 sequence: CASSLDPSRTVAF. Here the CDR3 DNA reads TGTGCCAGCAGTTTAGACCCCTCCCGGACAGTGGCCTTC.

This clonotype was seen only a few times. This sequence joins TRBV5-1 and TRBJ2-2; perhaps TRBD1 as D (5 bases). The V end lost 4 bases, the J end lost 6 bases, and 16 bases lay between the germline ends. Germline V lookup: CDR1 SGHRS, CDR2 YFSETQ. The CDR3 contains 15 residues. CDR3 region: CASSRQGERPGELFF. The DNA for the CDR3 is TGCGCCAGCAGCCGCCAGGGTGAGCGTCCCGGGGAGCTGTTTTTT. The whole variable domain, remainder taken from reference TRBV5-1 and TRBJ2-2, is KAGVTQTPRYLIKTRGQQVTLSCSPISGHRSVSWYQQTPGQGLQFLFEYFSETQRNKGNFPGRFSGRQFSNSRSEMNVSTLELGDSALYLCASSRQGERPGELFFGEGSRLTVL.

The chain links TRBV6-6 to TRBJ2-7; no firm D call. V was shortened by 5 bases and J by 4 bases, with 9 bases between the two germline ends. The CDR3 loop spans 12 amino acids. Germline V gene sequence: CDR1 MNHNY, CDR2 SVGAGI (reference sequence). CDR3 in amino acids: CASSPHGYEQYV. The CDR3 DNA reads as TGTGCCAGCAGTCCCCATGGGTACGAGCAGTACGTC.

V and J are TRBV4-2 and TRBJ1-1, with D unclear. CDR3 length: 18 amino acids. Between the trimmed V and J ends, which lost 0 bases and 2 bases, there was a span of 19 bases. Looked up from germline, CDR1 is LGHNA and CDR2 is YNFKEQ. CDR3 residues: CASSQDARWLADNTEAFF. Here the CDR3 DNA reads TGTGCCAGCAGCCAAGATGCCAGGTGGTTGGCTGATAACACTGAAGCTTTCTTT.

This clonotype was counted between two and nine times. This sequence joins TRBV7-6 and TRBJ2-3; 9 nucleotides match TRBD2. CDR1 is SGHVS and CDR2 is FNYEAQ in the germline V gene. The junction had 9 bases not matched to a gene; V was cut back by 1 base and J by 7 bases. The CDR3 runs to 16 residues. Here the CDR3 reads CASSLEPSGVRYTQYF. CDR3 DNA: TGTGCCAGCAGCTTAGAGCCTAGCGGGGTTCGATATACGCAGTATTTT.

The table lists this clonotype with many counts. This chain connects TRBV27 to TRBJ1-6; TRBD1 is a possible D gene (5 bases). The CDR3 covers 14 residues. V lost 2 bases and J lost 8, with 10 bases in between. The germline CDR1 and CDR2 sequences are MNHEY and SMNVEV (reference sequence). CDR3 sequence: CASSLRGADSPLHF. The CDR3 nucleotides are TGTGCCAGCAGTTTAAGAGGGGCTGATTCACCCCTCCACTTT.

The table lists this clonotype with a few counts. The chain has TRBV3-1 and TRBJ1-6; 8 bases agree with TRBD1. V lost 6 bases and J lost 5; bases outside the gene matches: 12. The CDR3 has 17 residues. Germline V lookup: CDR1 LGHDT, CDR2 YNNKEL (reference sequence). CDR3 loop: CASSPRSGGGNNSPLHF. The CDR3 DNA sequence: TGTGCCAGCAGTCCCCGGTCAGGGGGCGGGAATAATTCACCCCTCCACTTT.

This clonotype was seen only a few times. This rearrangement joins TRBV12-3 or TRBV12-4 to TRBJ2-2; a weak D match, TRBD1 (5 bases). V gave up 10 bases and J gave up 5 bases, with 11 bases separating them. The CDR3 length is 12 residues. This CDR3 is CATPGSTGELFF. CDR3 sequence (DNA): TGTGCCACCCCAGGGTCAACCGGGGAGCTGTTTTTT.

This clonotype was seen repeatedly, ten times or more. The chain links TRBV12-3 or TRBV12-4 to TRBJ2-4; the D is unclear. This CDR3 spans 11 amino acids. V was pared by 4 bases and J by 9 bases, with 7 bases between. The CDR3: CASSSLGIQYF. The CDR3, as DNA: TGTGCCAGCAGTTCCCTGGGCATTCAGTACTTC.

This clonotype came up a few times. This chain connects TRBV5-1 to TRBJ2-3; the D is unclear. Germline CDR1 and CDR2: SGHRS and YFSETQ. V was trimmed by 3 bases and J by 5 bases, leaving 10 bases between them. The length of the CDR3 is 13 residues. The CDR3 sequence is CASSSEVLDTQYF. The CDR3 bases are TGCGCCAGCAGCTCTGAAGTTTTAGATACGCAGTATTTT. Looking up the rest from reference TRBV5-1 and TRBJ2-3 gives the full variable domain: KAGVTQTPRYLIKTRGQQVTLSCSPISGHRSVSWYQQTPGQGLQFLFEYFSETQRNKGNFPGRFSGRQFSNSRSEMNVSTLELGDSALYLCASSSEVLDTQYFGPGTRLTVL.

This clonotype was recorded many times. The chain links TRBV12-3 or TRBV12-4 to TRBJ1-3; D perhaps matches TRBD1 (5 bases). This CDR3 region has 14 residues. The V end lost 6 bases, the J end lost 4 bases, and 13 bases lay between the germline ends. CDR3 residues: CASSTGPGGNTIYF. In DNA form, the CDR3 reads TGTGCCAGCAGCACAGGACCGGGGGGAAACACCATATATTTT.

The chain carries TRBV12-3 or TRBV12-4 and TRBJ1-2, with 7 bases fitting TRBD1. The trim removed 6 bases at V and 5 bases at J, leaving 15 bases unmatched. The CDR3 runs to 16 residues. The chain's CDR3 is CASSPSFQGQSYGYTF. CDR3 coding DNA: TGTGCCAGCAGCCCGAGTTTCCAGGGACAGAGTTATGGCTACACCTTC.

There are many counts of this clonotype. V and J are TRBV5-1 and TRBJ2-3, with D maybe TRBD1 (5 bases). Germline V CDR1 and CDR2: SGHRS, YFSETQ. V was pared by 0 bases and J by 4 bases, with 12 bases between. The length of the CDR3 is 15 residues. CDR3 coding DNA: TGCGCCAGCAGCTTGGATGGTGGGGCCGCAGATACGCAGTATTTT. This encodes CASSLDGGAADTQYF.

This clonotype was recorded a few times. The rearrangement links TRBV12-3 or TRBV12-4 to TRBJ1-5, with D possibly matching TRBD1 (6 bases). There are 14 residues in the CDR3. Trimming left V 1 base short and J 5 bases short, with 9 bases between. The CDR3 loop reads CASSLDRVDQPQHF. The CDR3 coding sequence is TGTGCCAGCAGTTTAGACAGGGTGGATCAGCCCCAGCATTTT.

V usage is TRBV15 and J usage is TRBJ2-5; 8 nucleotides align to TRBD1. After removal of 3 bases from V and 0 bases from J, the junction contained 9 bases not matched to a gene. This CDR3 has 17 residues. CDR1 and CDR2 (germline): LNHNV, YYDKDF (reference sequence). CDR3 nucleotides: TGTGCCACCAGCAGGCCTTCCGGGACAGGTCACCAAGAGACCCAGTACTTC. Protein: CATSRPSGTGHQETQYF.

This clonotype was seen only a few times. The chain links TRBV6-6 to TRBJ1-4, with TRBD1 as a possible D gene (5 bases). The CDR3 covers 14 residues. V was cut by 1 base and J by 8 bases, with 11 bases left in between. Germline V gives CDR1 MNHNY, CDR2 SVGAGI (reference sequence). The CDR3 sequence: CASSYLGGREKLFF. The DNA of the CDR3 is TGTGCCAGCAGTTACTTGGGGGGTCGGGAAAAACTGTTTTTT.

This clonotype was counted between two and nine times. The chain has TRBV6-1 and TRBJ2-1; D perhaps matches TRBD1 (6 bases). CDR1 is MNHNS and CDR2 is SASEGT in the germline V gene. CDR3 length: 13 residues. Trimming removed 8 bases at V and 12 bases at J, with 20 bases between. The CDR3 loop reads CASGTQQLWGQFF. CDR3 in DNA: TGTGCCAGCGGGACACAGCAACTTTGGGGGCAGTTCTTC.

This clonotype was seen a handful of times. The chain employs TRBV30 and TRBJ2-3; D not resolved. Germline values: CDR1 GTSNPN, CDR2 SVGIG (reference sequence). The CDR3 sequence is 12 residues long. V gave up 4 bases and J gave up 2 bases, with 7 bases separating them. In DNA form, the CDR3 reads TGTGCCTGGAACCCCCACACAGATACGCAGTATTTT. Encoded protein: CAWNPHTDTQYF.

This clonotype was seen only a few times. This chain joins TRBV7-2 and TRBJ1-2; TRBD1 might be the D (5 bases). CDR1 is SGHTA, CDR2 FQGNSA, per germline. This CDR3 has 17 amino acids. V lost 5 bases and J lost 6, with 25 bases in between. This chain's CDR3 is CASSPTFGTVQFDGYTF. CDR3 nucleotide sequence: TGTGCCAGCAGCCCTACCTTCGGGACGGTTCAATTCGATGGCTACACCTTC.

This clonotype was observed a few times. This chain uses TRBV20-1 with TRBJ1-1; 11 bases align to TRBD1. The CDR3 contains 14 residues. Per the germline V gene, CDR1 is DFQATT and CDR2 is SNEGSKA (reference sequence). Losses at the gene ends were 6 bases for V and 5 bases for J; bases not matched to a gene: 8. CDR3 protein: CSAVAGTGGTEAFF. CDR3 in DNA: TGCAGTGCCGTGGCCGGGACAGGGGGAACTGAAGCTTTCTTT.

This clonotype showed up many times. The chain links TRBV15 to TRBJ2-2, with TRBD1 matching 8 bases. V gave up 1 base and J gave up 6 bases; unmatched junction bases: 13. Germline V gene data show CDR1 as LNHNV and CDR2 as YYDKDF (reference sequence). The CDR3 is 18 amino acids. In nucleotides, the CDR3 is TGTGCCACCAGCAGAGCCCCATTAGACAGGGGCATCGCCGGGGAGCTGTTTTTT. This sequence encodes CATSRAPLDRGIAGELFF.

This rearrangement joins TRBV6-6 to TRBJ2-1, with 7 positions matching TRBD2. The length of the CDR3 is 15 residues. V trimming: 4 bases; J trimming: 8 bases; junction bases outside the gene matches: 11. CDR1 and CDR2 from the germline V gene are MNHNY and SVGAGI (reference sequence). The CDR3 nucleotides read TGTGCCAGCAGTTCCACGGAGGTTGGGGGGGATGAGCAGTTCTTC. Translation gives CASSSTEVGGDEQFF.

The chain uses TRBV10-3 and TRBJ2-1; possibly TRBD2 for D (5 bases). Between the trimmed V and J ends, which lost 8 bases and 0 bases, there was a span of 11 bases. The V gene's germline CDR1 is ENHRY and CDR2 SYGVKD. CDR3 length equals 14 residues. This CDR3 is CAIHPGSSYNEQFF. The CDR3 region has the DNA TGTGCCATCCACCCGGGGAGCTCCTACAATGAGCAGTTCTTC.

This clonotype was seen a few times. V and J are TRBV6-5 and TRBJ2-1; 13 bases are a match to TRBD2. CDR1 is MNHEY and CDR2 is SVGAGI in the germline V gene. This CDR3 contains 15 residues. V lost 4 bases and J lost 6; bases outside the gene matches: 3. CDR3 sequence (DNA): TGTGCCAGCAGTTCACTAGCGGGGGGGATCAATGAGCAGTTCTTC. This codes for CASSSLAGGINEQFF.

The rearrangement uses TRBV5-8 and TRBJ2-5, with D perhaps TRBD1 or TRBD2 (5 bases each). V lost 2 bases, J lost 5 bases, and 19 bases lay in between. CDR1 and CDR2 from the germline V gene are SGHTS and YDEGEE. The CDR3 length is 16 residues. This chain's CDR3 is CASSFSYGAGGETQYF. CDR3 DNA sequence: TGTGCCAGCAGCTTTAGTTACGGGGCCGGTGGGGAGACCCAGTACTTC.

This clonotype was counted between two and nine times. The chain links TRBV6-6 to TRBJ2-2; a weak D match, TRBD1 (6 bases). V shed 5 bases and J shed 0 bases, with 10 bases lying between them. CDR1 is MNHNY, CDR2 SVGAGI, per germline (reference sequence). The CDR3 has 15 amino acids. The CDR3 DNA sequence: TGTGCCAGCAGTCGACAGGAGGCGAACACCGGGGAGCTGTTTTTT. As protein: CASSRQEANTGELFF.

In this sample, this clonotype turned up a few times. The J gene is TRBJ1-1, the V gene TRBV28, with TRBD1 matching 9 bases. With V trimmed by 3 bases and J by 4 bases, 6 bases remained unmatched. This CDR3 contains 15 residues. Per the germline V gene, CDR1 is MDHEN and CDR2 is SYDVKM. For the CDR3, the DNA is TGTGCCAGCAGTTTGGACAGGGGTCGGGGCACTGAAGCTTTCTTT. Its protein product is CASSLDRGRGTEAFF.

The genes are TRBV4-2 and TRBJ2-5, with 11 bases lining up with TRBD2. The V segment lost 1 base and the J segment 1 base; nucleotides outside the gene matches: 5. Germline CDR1 LGHNA, CDR2 YNFKEQ. The CDR3 has 17 residues. The CDR3 DNA reads TGTGCCAGCAGCCAAGGCTCCGGGACTAGCGGCCAAGAGACCCAGTACTTC. Translating gives CASSQGSGTSGQETQYF.

This clonotype came up many times. This chain links TRBV7-6 with TRBJ2-3; 13 bases agree with TRBD2. Germline CDR1 reads SGHVS; CDR2 reads FNYEAQ. Unmatched junction bases numbered 10, after V lost 2 bases and J lost 8 bases. The CDR3 is made up of 17 amino acids. The CDR3 coding sequence is TGTGCCAGCAGCTTATATTCTGTGGGACTAGCGGGGATTACGCAGTATTTT. This translates into CASSLYSVGLAGITQYF.

The V gene is TRBV7-6, the J gene TRBJ2-5, with D hard to call. CDR3 size: 12 residues. Germline V lookup: CDR1 SGHVS, CDR2 FNYEAQ. Trimming removed 5 bases at V and 5 bases at J, with 9 bases between. The CDR3 DNA reads TGTGCCAGCAGCCTCCCCTACGAGACCCAGTACTTC. Protein sequence: CASSLPYETQYF.

There are many counts of this clonotype. The chain is built from TRBV7-9 and TRBJ2-5, with D possibly TRBD2 on 5 matching bases. This CDR3 has 14 amino acids. V lost 6 bases and J 5 bases, leaving 16 bases between the germline ends. CDR1 is SEHNR, CDR2 FQNEAQ, per germline (reference sequence). CDR3 coding DNA: TGTGCCAGCAGGCGTTCCGGGGTTGGGGAGACCCAGTACTTC. Translating it yields CASRRSGVGETQYF. Full variable domain (outside the CDR3, taken from reference TRBV7-9 and TRBJ2-5): DTGVSQNPRHKITKRGQNVTFRCDPISEHNRLYWYRQTLGQGPEFLTYFQNEAQLEKSRLLSDRFSAERPKGSFSTLEIQRTEQGDSAMYLCASRRSGVGETQYFGPGTRLLVL.